Below are 29 T cell receptor beta chains sequenced from a single sample in a study of cytomegalovirus exposure and HLA in healthy donors. 13 Jbeta primers and 60 Vbeta primers were used for the PCR. The data were produced by immunoSEQ multiplex PCR, yet TCRdb's version contains in-frame clones alone and is incomplete. The sample has about 170,000 clones; roughly 80% are singletons. What was sequenced was PBMCs. The receptors were gathered from a woman aged 18-29 years in good health and CMV-seronegative.

This chain joins TRBV6-6 and TRBJ2-1; no reliable D call. This CDR3 contains 15 residues. Trimming took 2 bases from V and 0 from J, leaving 8 bases between them. Germline V gene lookup returns CDR1 MNHNY and CDR2 SVGAGI (reference sequence). CDR3 protein: CASSYDSSSYNEQFF. The CDR3 DNA reads TGTGCCAGCAGTTACGACTCTAGCTCCTACAATGAGCAGTTCTTC.

The rearrangement joins TRBV11-2 to TRBJ1-1; perhaps TRBD1 as D (5 bases). V was cut by 0 bases and J by 14 bases, with 16 bases left in between. The germline CDR1 and CDR2 sequences are SGHAT and FQNNGV. CDR3 length: 13 residues. Written as DNA, the CDR3 is TGTGCCAGCAGCTTAGAGAGGGGAGGGGTGGCGTTCTTT. Amino acids: CASSLERGGVAFF. The full variable domain, its missing parts supplied by reference TRBV11-2 and TRBJ1-1, is EAGVAQSPRYKIIEKRQSVAFWCNPISGHATLYWYQQILGQGPKLLIQFQNNGVVDDSQLPKDRFSAERLKGVDSTLKIQPAKLEDSAVYLCASSLERGGVAFFGQGTRLTVV.

The chain couples TRBV27 to TRBJ1-6; 7 bases are a match to TRBD1. The CDR3 extends over 15 amino acids. The V and J ends lost 5 bases and 8 bases, in that order; junction bases with no gene match: 9. CDR1 is MNHEY, CDR2 SMNVEV, per germline (reference sequence). The CDR3 coding sequence is TGTGCCAGCAGTACCCAGGGGGGAATTCATTCACCCCTCCACTTT. It encodes CASSTQGGIHSPLHF.

V is TRBV18 and J is TRBJ1-4; 7 bases match TRBD1. This CDR3 has 16 residues. The germline CDR1 and CDR2 sequences are KGHSH and LQKENI. Trimming cost V 3 bases and J 7 bases; bases outside gene matches: 11. DNA for the CDR3: TGTGCCAGCTCACCCACTCAGGGGGTTCGGGGTGAAAAACTGTTTTTT. As protein: CASSPTQGVRGEKLFF.

The chain has TRBV5-1 and TRBJ2-1, with D tentatively TRBD1 (6 bases). CDR1 is SGHRS, CDR2 YFSETQ, per germline. The CDR3 sequence is 14 residues long. V gave up 4 bases and J gave up 7 bases, with 15 bases separating them. The CDR3 protein is CASSPRGSTNEQFF. The CDR3, as DNA: TGCGCCAGCAGCCCAAGGGGGTCCACAAATGAGCAGTTCTTC.

The chain recombines TRBV11-3 with TRBJ1-2, with D possibly being TRBD1 (6 bases). Trimming took off 1 base at V and 5 bases at J, with 8 bases between the two ends. Germline V gene sequence: CDR1 SGHNT, CDR2 YENEEA. CDR3 size: 13 residues. This CDR3 is CASSLGQEYGYTF. CDR3 bases: TGTGCCAGCAGCTTAGGACAGGAATATGGCTACACCTTC.

Here the CDR3 reads CASTHHPRSSNQPQHF. CDR3 sequence (DNA): TGTGCCAGCACCCACCACCCCAGAAGTAGCAATCAGCCCCAGCATTTT. The chain links TRBV28 to TRBJ1-5; the D is unclear. The V end lost 7 bases, the J end lost 0 bases, and 16 bases lay between the germline ends. CDR3 size: 16 residues. CDR1 is MDHEN, CDR2 SYDVKM, per germline. The full variable domain, rest sourced from reference TRBV28 and TRBJ1-5, is DVKVTQSSRYLVKRTGEKVFLECVQDMDHENMFWYRQDPGLGLRLIYFSYDVKMKEKGDIPEGYSVSREKKERFSLILESASTNQTSMYLCASTHHPRSSNQPQHFGDGTRLSIL.

The chain is built from TRBV11-2 and TRBJ1-4, with TRBD1 matching 9 bases. The CDR3 is made up of 16 amino acids. V trimming: 5 bases; J trimming: 7 bases; junction bases outside the gene matches: 11. In germline, CDR1 is SGHAT, CDR2 FQNNGV. In nucleotides, the CDR3 is TGTGCCAGCAGCCTAACAGGGACAGGGATGACTGAAAAACTGTTTTTT. Its translation: CASSLTGTGMTEKLFF.

V and J are TRBV28 and TRBJ2-3; 12 nucleotides align to TRBD2. The ends lost 5 bases at V and 6 bases at J; junction bases unmatched: 9. Germline CDR1 reads MDHEN; CDR2 reads SYDVKM. This CDR3 contains 16 residues. The CDR3 sequence is CASSPTLAGGVDTQYF. In nucleotides, the CDR3 is TGTGCCAGCAGTCCGACACTAGCGGGAGGTGTGGATACGCAGTATTTT.

This chain links TRBV7-9 with TRBJ1-4, with 9 nucleotides matching TRBD1. The ends lost 5 bases at V and 8 bases at J; junction bases unmatched: 9. CDR1 and CDR2 from the germline V gene are SEHNR and FQNEAQ (reference sequence). The length of the CDR3 is 15 residues. CDR3: CASSTQGQGGEKLFF. The CDR3 DNA sequence: TGTGCCAGCAGCACCCAGGGACAGGGCGGCGAAAAACTGTTTTTT.

The CDR3 DNA reads as TGTGCCAGCAGCTCAGGGGCGGTAAGGGGTATGAACACTGAAGCTTTCTTT. Translated: CASSSGAVRGMNTEAFF. The chain carries TRBV21-1 and TRBJ1-1; the table's TRBD1 call for D was not verified on the DNA. TRBV21-1 is an annotated pseudogene. The CDR3 covers 17 residues.

The chain combines TRBV2 with TRBJ2-7, with 8 nucleotides matching TRBD2. The CDR3 runs 13 residues. J was trimmed by 3 bases and V by 6 bases; bases with no gene match: 4. From germline, CDR1 is SNHLY and CDR2 FYNNEI. The CDR3 loop is CASRLAGGYEQYF. In nucleotides, the CDR3 is TGTGCCAGCAGGCTAGCGGGCGGCTACGAGCAGTACTTC. Together with reference TRBV2 and TRBJ2-7, the CDR3 gives the full variable domain: EPEVTQTPSHQVTQMGQEVILRCVPISNHLYFYWYRQILGQKVEFLVSFYNNEISEKSEIFDDQFSVERPDGSNFTLKIRSTKLEDSAMYFCASRLAGGYEQYFGPGTRLTVT.

The chain uses TRBV28 and TRBJ2-5, with TRBD2 matching over 7 bases. CDR3 length: 14 residues. The germline CDR1 and CDR2 sequences are MDHEN and SYDVKM. The ends lost 5 bases at V and 4 bases at J; junction bases unmatched: 7. CDR3 region: CASSPYGGGETQYF. CDR3 in DNA: TGTGCCAGCAGTCCCTATGGGGGGGGAGAGACCCAGTACTTC.

The rearrangement links TRBV28 to TRBJ1-5, with a weak D call TRBD1 (6 bases). The CDR3 sequence is 15 residues long. V was trimmed by 5 bases and J by 7 bases, leaving 18 bases between them. The germline CDR1 and CDR2 sequences are MDHEN and SYDVKM. CDR3 in DNA: TGTGCCAGCAGTCCTCCTACAGGGTCAGGACAGCCCCAGCATTTT. This encodes CASSPPTGSGQPQHF.

This chain links TRBV6-5 with TRBJ1-5, with TRBD1 matching over 9 bases. Germline CDR1 reads MNHEY; CDR2 reads SVGAGI. V gave up 4 bases and J gave up 3 bases; unmatched junction bases: 4. The CDR3 runs to 15 residues. This CDR3 reads CASSSGTGNNQPQHF. CDR3 nucleotides: TGTGCCAGCAGTTCCGGGACAGGGAACAATCAGCCCCAGCATTTT.

This chain uses TRBV2 with TRBJ2-5; D is unresolved. This CDR3 is built from 12 residues. Per germline, CDR1 SNHLY and CDR2 FYNNEI. Between the trimmed V and J ends, which lost 3 bases and 3 bases, there was a span of 5 bases. CDR3 in amino acids: CASSDGKETQYF. In nucleotides, the CDR3 is TGTGCCAGCAGTGATGGCAAAGAGACCCAGTACTTC.

The sample holds a few counts of this clone. The chain combines TRBV5-6 with TRBJ1-1, with D possibly matching TRBD1 (6 bases). The V end lost 4 bases, the J end lost 4 bases, and 20 bases lay between the germline ends. The CDR3 totals 16 residues. Germline lookup yields CDR1 SGHDT and CDR2 YYEEEE. The CDR3 region is CASSTGGRIYGTEAFF. DNA of the CDR3: TGTGCCAGCAGCACGGGGGGGCGGATTTATGGCACTGAAGCTTTCTTT.

The rearrangement links TRBV18 to TRBJ2-7; D is unresolved. This CDR3 is 15 amino acids long. Germline V lookup: CDR1 KGHSH, CDR2 LQKENI. The V and J ends lost 3 bases and 4 bases respectively, with 16 bases between them. CDR3 nucleotides: TGTGCCAGCTCACCTCCGTCCGGGTCCTCTTACGAGCAGTACTTC. Translated, it gives CASSPPSGSSYEQYF.

The gene calls are TRBV5-6 and TRBJ2-7; TRBD2 is a possible D gene (5 bases). The CDR3 has 15 residues. V was clipped by 3 bases and J by 3 bases, with 16 bases between them. Germline assignment: CDR1 SGHDT and CDR2 YYEEEE. CDR3 DNA: TGTGCCAGCAGCTCCGCCACGAGGGAAATCTACGAGCAGTACTTC. Protein: CASSSATREIYEQYF.

This clone came up once. The chain carries TRBV27 and TRBJ2-1; the match to TRBD2 covers 10 bases. Germline V gene lookup returns CDR1 MNHEY and CDR2 SMNVEV (reference sequence). This CDR3 comprises 14 residues. Trimming removed 3 bases from V and 7 bases from J; junction bases left unmatched: 3. CDR3 loop: CASSFLAGVNEQFF. For the CDR3, the DNA is TGTGCCAGCAGTTTCCTAGCGGGAGTGAATGAGCAGTTCTTC.

The gene calls are TRBV6-5 and TRBJ2-4; 8 positions match TRBD1. The germline CDR1 and CDR2 sequences are MNHEY and SVGAGI. Trimming cost V 5 bases and J 6 bases; bases outside gene matches: 3. This CDR3 contains 13 residues. This CDR3 is CASSEDRGNIQYF. In DNA form, the CDR3 reads TGTGCCAGCAGTGAAGACAGGGGAAACATTCAGTACTTC.

The chain couples TRBV2 to TRBJ2-7; D is ambiguous. The length of the CDR3 is 13 residues. V was shortened by 7 bases and J by 6 bases, with 16 bases between the two germline ends. Germline V gene data show CDR1 as SNHLY and CDR2 as FYNNEI. Written as DNA, the CDR3 is TGTGCCAGCAAAGAACTTCACGCAGGCGAGCAGTACTTC. The encoded protein is CASKELHAGEQYF.

In its sample, this clone was seen once. V is TRBV5-4 and J is TRBJ1-3, with 7 bases fitting TRBD1. CDR3 length: 14 residues. Germline CDR1 is SGHNT and CDR2 is YYREEE (reference sequence). V lost 4 bases, J lost 2 bases, and 3 bases stayed unmatched. The chain's CDR3 is CASSLDRAGNTIYF. In DNA, the CDR3 is TGTGCCAGCAGCCTCGACAGGGCTGGAAACACCATATATTTT. Full variable domain (rest looked up from reference TRBV5-4 and TRBJ1-3): ETGVTQSPTHLIKTRGQQVTLRCSSQSGHNTVSWYQQALGQGPQFIFQYYREEENGRGNFPPRFSGLQFPNYSSELNVNALELDDSALYLCASSLDRAGNTIYFGEGSWLTVV.

The rearrangement links TRBV7-3 to TRBJ2-1, with 14 bases identical to TRBD2. This CDR3 comprises 15 residues. J was trimmed by 9 bases and V by 4 bases; bases with no gene match: 5. Germline CDR1 SGHTA, CDR2 FQGTGA. As DNA, the CDR3 is TGTGCCAGCAGCTCGGGACTAGCGGGAGTGGTTGAGCAGTTCTTC. It translates to CASSSGLAGVVEQFF.

This clone came up once. The chain recombines TRBV7-3 with TRBJ2-1; tentatively, D is TRBD2 (5 bases). Germline lookup yields CDR1 SGHTA and CDR2 FQGTGA. This CDR3 comprises 15 residues. The germline V and J ends were trimmed by 2 bases and 3 bases, with 11 bases remaining between them. The CDR3 reads CASSLVPSGYNEQFF. CDR3 coding DNA: TGTGCCAGCAGCTTAGTGCCGAGCGGCTACAATGAGCAGTTCTTC.

As DNA, the CDR3 is TGTGCCAGCAGCTTAACCCCCCCAGGAGGGACCAAAAACATTCAGTACTTC. It translates to CASSLTPPGGTKNIQYF. The V gene is TRBV7-6, the J gene TRBJ2-4; maybe TRBD2 (6 bases). V was shortened by 2 bases and J by 2 bases, with 16 bases between the two germline ends. This CDR3 has 17 amino acids. Germline CDR1 SGHVS, CDR2 FNYEAQ.

The CDR3 loop is CASSVTGGGYGEQFF. CDR3 sequence (DNA): TGTGCCAGCAGCGTTACAGGGGGCGGCTATGGTGAGCAGTTCTTC. The gene calls are TRBV7-9 and TRBJ2-1; 9 positions agree with TRBD1. The germline CDR1 and CDR2 sequences are SEHNR and FQNEAQ (reference sequence). With 5 bases clipped from V and 9 bases from J, the junction kept 11 bases outside the gene matches. The CDR3 covers 15 residues.

The V call is TRBV28, the J call TRBJ1-3, with D possibly being TRBD1 (5 bases). V was shortened by 10 bases and J by 0 bases, with 16 bases between the two germline ends. The CDR3 is made up of 15 amino acids. The germline gives CDR1 MDHEN, CDR2 SYDVKM. This chain's CDR3 is CATGDSPNSGNTIYF. The CDR3 DNA reads TGTGCCACGGGAGACAGCCCCAACTCTGGAAACACCATATATTTT.

V usage is TRBV15 and J usage is TRBJ1-2; D remains unclear. Germline CDR1 is LNHNV and CDR2 is YYDKDF (reference sequence). Trimming shortened V by 3 bases and J by 6 bases, and 14 bases separated the two germline ends. CDR3 length equals 14 residues. CDR3 residues: CATSRGSPPDGYTF. The DNA of the CDR3 is TGTGCCACCAGCAGGGGCAGCCCCCCCGATGGCTACACCTTC.